This T cell receptor beta chain was identified during a study of blood T cell repertoires in COVID-19. Study information: Nucleic acid was either cDNA or gDNA, and it came from T cells, B-cell-depleted T cells, or PBMCs.

As originally analysed: Reference gene primer amplification gave nucleated cell count estimates. Sequencing was performed with immunoSEQ multiplex PCR; in TCRdb, only in-frame clones are kept and a portion is missing. That table is the source of V, J and clone size, and D and trimming were worked out from the DNA. Here the sample spans roughly 160,000 clones, just under 90% being singletons. This CDR3 is 12 amino acids long. Germline assignment: CDR1 MDHEN and CDR2 SYDVKM. The V and J ends lost 5 bases and 7 bases respectively, with 12 bases between them. This TCR came from a woman between 70 and 85 years old with COVID-19, enrolled during active disease. The chain couples TRBV28 to TRBJ2-7; possible D gene TRBD1, 5 bases. The sequenced sample was peripheral blood. The CDR3 sequence: CASSPRVTEQYF. The DNA for the CDR3 is TGTGCCAGCAGTCCCAGGGTTACGGAGCAGTACTTC.